These 23 T cell receptor beta chains originate from one sample sequenced in a study of breast tumors, draining lymph nodes, adjacent tissues. The lymph nodes were axillary draining lymph nodes from breast cancer patients. TCRdb fed the multiplex PCR reads into MiXCR, producing one record per CDR3 protein. This sample has around 130,000 distinct CDR3 sequences, with roughly 20% found just once. What was sequenced was axillary lymph node tissue. Receptors originate from a female donor with breast cancer. Some clones in this sample may be carry-over from other donors' samples.

Concerning this clonotype: This could be a read error, since a much larger clone is one nucleotide away. V gene TRBV6-5 combines with J gene TRBJ1-2; D not resolved. Germline assignment: CDR1 MNHEY and CDR2 SVGAGI. V shed 4 bases and J shed 7 bases, with 19 bases lying between them. CDR3 length: 15 amino acids. CDR3 DNA sequence: TGTGCCAGCAGTTTGCGGATGCCAAATTTGAGTGGCTACACCTTC. This gives the protein CASSLRMPNLSGYTF.

There are many counts of this clonotype. The chain uses TRBV30 and TRBJ1-6, with 7 positions matching TRBD1. The ends lost 4 bases at V and 10 bases at J; junction bases unmatched: 10. Germline assignment: CDR1 GTSNPN and CDR2 SVGIG (reference sequence). There are 14 residues in the CDR3. CDR3 coding DNA: TGTGCCTGGAACTTAGGGGGCAGGGTCTCACCCCTCCACTTT. This sequence encodes CAWNLGGRVSPLHF.

This clonotype was observed at least ten times. The chain combines TRBV6-5 with TRBJ2-5; 9 bases match TRBD2. The CDR3 has 15 amino acids. V shed 5 bases, J shed 5 bases, and the junction held 9 bases outside the gene matches. Germline CDR1 is MNHEY and CDR2 is SVGAGI. The CDR3 DNA reads as TGTGCCAGCAGTCACTTAGCGGGAGAAAGTGAGACCCAGTACTTC. Amino acid sequence: CASSHLAGESETQYF.

This clonotype was detected ten times or more. The gene calls are TRBV2 and TRBJ2-5; 7 nucleotides align to TRBD2. The V gene's germline CDR1 is SNHLY and CDR2 FYNNEI. The CDR3 totals 13 residues. V was pared by 4 bases and J by 5 bases, with 4 bases of the junction left unmatched. The CDR3: CASSGEGGETQYF. DNA for the CDR3: TGTGCCAGCAGTGGGGAGGGAGGGGAGACCCAGTACTTC.

As regards this clonotype: A much larger clone lies one base from this, so it may be a read error. The chain has TRBV2 and TRBJ2-2; no definite D call. In germline, CDR1 is SNHLY, CDR2 FYNNEI. The CDR3 runs to 13 residues. In DNA form, the CDR3 reads TGTGGCAGCAGTCAGAACACCGAGGGGGAGCTGTTTTTT. It translates to CGSSQNTEGELFF.

This clonotype showed up many times. This sequence joins TRBV11-2 and TRBJ2-7; TRBD2 is a possible D gene (6 bases). The germline CDR1 and CDR2 sequences are SGHAT and FQNNGV. Deletions cut 1 base from V and 3 bases from J, with 16 bases between. The CDR3 runs 16 residues. Here the CDR3 reads CASSLAGGIRYYEQYF. Written as DNA, the CDR3 is TGTGCCAGCAGCTTAGCGGGCGGGATACGGTACTACGAGCAGTACTTC.

The J gene is TRBJ2-6, the V gene TRBV6-6; TRBD1 agrees at 9 bases. CDR3 size: 20 residues. The V gene's germline CDR1 is MNHNY and CDR2 SVGAGI (reference sequence). V lost 2 bases, J lost 0 bases, and 11 bases stayed unmatched. The DNA for the CDR3 is TGTGCCAGCAGTTACGCCTACACACAGGGGGCCCACTCTGGGGCCAACGTCCTGACTTTC. It specifies CASSYAYTQGAHSGANVLTF.

The sample holds many counts of this clonotype. This chain connects TRBV10-3 to TRBJ2-3; D is ambiguous. The CDR3 runs to 14 residues. Germline V gene data show CDR1 as ENHRY and CDR2 as SYGVKD. Trimming shortened V by 7 bases and J by 0 bases, and 11 bases separated the two germline ends. The DNA for the CDR3 is TGTGCCATCAATTCCCGAACGAGCACAGATACGCAGTATTTT. Its translation is CAINSRTSTDTQYF.

Points on this clonotype: A much more abundant neighbour one base away suggests this may be a read error. Because the CDR3 is missing its conserved closing phenylalanine or tryptophan, this is likely a read error. The rearrangement links TRBV5-1 to TRBJ2-2, with no clear D. Germline V lookup: CDR1 SGHRS, CDR2 YFSETQ. The V end was cut by 0 bases, the J end by 6 bases, with 12 bases between. The CDR3 spans 15 residues. The CDR3 bases are TGCGCCAGCAGCTTGGCATCCAGGTCTTCCGGGGAGCTGTTTTCT. It is translated as CASSLASRSSGELFS.

At least ten counts were recorded for this clonotype. The genes are TRBV20-1 and TRBJ2-5, with 9 bases that match TRBD2. Germline values: CDR1 DFQATT, CDR2 SNEGSKA (reference sequence). The CDR3 is 14 amino acids. Trimming took 4 bases from V and 1 from J; bases not matched to a gene: 4. CDR3 in DNA: TGCAGTGCTACTAGCGGGGTTGTCCAAGAGACCCAGTACTTC. The encoded protein is CSATSGVVQETQYF.

This clonotype has ten or more counts. This sequence joins TRBV30 and TRBJ1-5; 9 bases agree with TRBD1. Germline V lookup: CDR1 GTSNPN, CDR2 SVGIG (reference sequence). The length of the CDR3 is 13 residues. The V and J ends lost 7 bases and 4 bases, in that order; junction bases with no gene match: 5. The CDR3 sequence: CAFNGQGNQPQHF. The CDR3, as DNA: TGTGCCTTCAACGGACAGGGGAATCAGCCCCAGCATTTT.

This clonotype was recorded at least ten times. The gene calls are TRBV11-2 and TRBJ2-1; TRBD2 aligns across 10 bases. This CDR3 spans 18 amino acids. From germline, CDR1 is SGHAT and CDR2 FQNNGV. Trimming cost V 3 bases and J 4 bases; bases outside gene matches: 12. Here the CDR3 reads CASSLALAGPKLYNEQFF. As DNA, the CDR3 is TGTGCCAGCAGCTTGGCACTAGCGGGACCCAAACTGTACAATGAGCAGTTCTTC.

This clonotype occurred many times. CDR3 region: CATSDSGEQFF. Written as DNA, the CDR3 is TGTGCCACCAGTGACTCGGGGGAGCAGTTCTTC. The V gene is TRBV24-1, the J gene TRBJ2-1, with D possibly matching TRBD2 (5 bases). This CDR3 has 11 residues. CDR1 is KGHDR, CDR2 SFDVKD, per germline. Trimming pared 4 bases from V and 10 bases from J, leaving 7 bases between.

This clonotype came up many times. The V call is TRBV5-8, the J call TRBJ2-1; 8 bases are shared with TRBD1. The CDR3 sequence is 15 residues long. CDR1 SGHTS and CDR2 YDEGEE come from the germline V gene. The V gene end was trimmed by 0 bases and the J gene end by 3 bases; junction bases not matched to a gene: 2. CDR3 in DNA: TGTGCCAGCAGCTTGGGGACAGGGCACTACAATGAGCAGTTCTTC. It translates to CASSLGTGHYNEQFF.

For this clonotype: A much larger clone lies a single base off, so this may be a read error. The rearrangement uses TRBV5-1 and TRBJ2-7; 10 bases fit TRBD2. CDR1 and CDR2 (germline): SGHRS, YFSETQ. This CDR3 is built from 16 residues. The CDR3 sequence is CASTPLSGGGTYEQYF. Written as DNA, the CDR3 is TGTGCCAGCACCCCACTGAGCGGGGGGGGCACCTACGAGCAGTACTTC.

V usage is TRBV27 and J usage is TRBJ2-1, with D maybe TRBD2 (5 bases). Deletions cut 6 bases from V and 6 bases from J, with 18 bases between. CDR1 is MNHEY, CDR2 SMNVEV, per germline (reference sequence). CDR3 length: 15 amino acids. CDR3 sequence reads: CASRARWAGSNEQFF. The CDR3 DNA sequence: TGTGCCAGCAGGGCGCGGTGGGCGGGCTCCAATGAGCAGTTCTTC.

This clonotype was observed at least ten times. The chain joins TRBV20-1 to TRBJ1-2; 9 nucleotides line up with TRBD1. CDR1 and CDR2 (germline): DFQATT, SNEGSKA (reference sequence). This CDR3 is 14 amino acids long. The V segment lost 6 bases and the J segment 4 bases; nucleotides outside the gene matches: 9. The CDR3 spells CSALLQGASYGYTF. The CDR3 DNA reads TGCAGTGCACTTCTACAGGGGGCCAGCTATGGCTACACCTTC.

J is TRBJ1-3 and V is TRBV19; unclear D gene. Between the trimmed V and J ends, which lost 2 bases and 0 bases, there was a span of 17 bases. The germline CDR1 and CDR2 sequences are LNHDA and SQIVND (reference sequence). CDR3 length: 18 residues. As DNA, the CDR3 is TGTGCCAGTAGTATAAGTGCTTGGGCCGGATCCTCTGGAAACACCATATATTTT. This encodes CASSISAWAGSSGNTIYF.

As concerns this clonotype: One end of the junction fails to match germline, which may point to a read error. The chain is built from TRBV19 and TRBJ1-5; D might be TRBD1 (6 bases). Germline V gives CDR1 LNHDA, CDR2 SQIVND (reference sequence). This CDR3 is built from 16 residues. The CDR3 loop reads CAGSQWGAVINQPQHF. The CDR3 nucleotides read TGTGCCGGTAGCCAATGGGGGGCGGTAATCAATCAGCCCCAGCATTTT.

This clonotype was recorded at least ten times. The chain links TRBV20-1 to TRBJ2-7, with 8 nucleotides matching TRBD1. Germline V gives CDR1 DFQATT, CDR2 SNEGSKA (reference sequence). V trimming: 1 base; J trimming: 2 bases; junction bases outside the gene matches: 10. The CDR3 extends over 16 amino acids. The CDR3 DNA is TGCAGTGCTAGAGTCCTCCCGGGACAGGAGGCCTACGAGCAGTACTTC. Its protein is CSARVLPGQEAYEQYF.

The sample holds many counts of this clonotype. This chain joins TRBV9 and TRBJ2-3, with a weak D call TRBD2 (6 bases). The CDR3 spans 15 residues. Germline V gene data show CDR1 as SGDLS and CDR2 as YYNGEE. Trimming removed 3 bases at V and 1 base at J, with 12 bases between. CDR3 coding DNA: TGTGCCAGCAGCGCGGAGGGTTCTCGCACAGATACGCAGTATTTT. This sequence encodes CASSAEGSRTDTQYF.

This clonotype was detected only a few times. The chain joins TRBV28 to TRBJ1-5; TRBD1 agrees at 9 bases. Germline CDR1 and CDR2: MDHEN and SYDVKM. The CDR3 extends over 16 amino acids. V dropped 3 bases and J dropped 3; count of bases not matched to a gene: 6. The CDR3 loop is CASSFAGQGYNQPQHF. The CDR3 DNA reads TGTGCCAGCAGTTTCGCCGGACAGGGGTACAATCAGCCCCAGCATTTT. The full variable domain, its missing parts supplied by reference TRBV28 and TRBJ1-5, is DVKVTQSSRYLVKRTGEKVFLECVQDMDHENMFWYRQDPGLGLRLIYFSYDVKMKEKGDIPEGYSVSREKKERFSLILESASTNQTSMYLCASSFAGQGYNQPQHFGDGTRLSIL.

This clonotype was recorded at least ten times. This chain uses TRBV5-1 with TRBJ2-5, with 9 bases identical to TRBD1. Germline lookup yields CDR1 SGHRS and CDR2 YFSETQ. This CDR3 region has 14 residues. V dropped 4 bases and J dropped 4; count of bases not matched to a gene: 5. The chain's CDR3 is CASSTGTGTETQYF. The CDR3 DNA reads TGCGCCAGCAGCACTGGGACAGGGACAGAGACCCAGTACTTC. The variable domain in full, completed from reference TRBV5-1 and TRBJ2-5, reads KAGVTQTPRYLIKTRGQQVTLSCSPISGHRSVSWYQQTPGQGLQFLFEYFSETQRNKGNFPGRFSGRQFSNSRSEMNVSTLELGDSALYLCASSTGTGTETQYFGPGTRLLVL.